This TCR beta chain stems from a study of blood T cell repertoires in COVID-19. The overall study: Italy, Spain and the United States were the sources of the convalescent and acute COVID-19 samples. Sample material is recorded as cDNA or gDNA derived from T cells, B-cell-depleted T cells, or PBMCs.

In the authors' workflow: Quantification of nucleated cells was approximated via reference gene primer amplification. Sequencing used immunoSEQ multiplex PCR; TCRdb keeps in-frame clones, though not all of them. V, J and clone size were drawn from that table, and D and trimming were deduced from the DNA. The sample lists about 100,000 clones, about 89% occurring once. The CDR3 extends over 13 amino acids. V was shortened by 8 bases and J by 5 bases, with 16 bases between the two germline ends. CDR1 is MNHEY, CDR2 SVGAGI, per germline. Sequencing was done on a sample of peripheral blood. V usage is TRBV6-5 and J usage is TRBJ2-7; the D gene is possibly TRBD1 (6 bases). The TCR was taken from a woman in her twenties or thirties with acute or convalescent COVID-19. CDR3 sequence reads: CASGRGEGDEQYF. The CDR3 nucleotides read TGTGCCAGCGGCAGGGGAGAGGGCGACGAGCAGTACTTC.